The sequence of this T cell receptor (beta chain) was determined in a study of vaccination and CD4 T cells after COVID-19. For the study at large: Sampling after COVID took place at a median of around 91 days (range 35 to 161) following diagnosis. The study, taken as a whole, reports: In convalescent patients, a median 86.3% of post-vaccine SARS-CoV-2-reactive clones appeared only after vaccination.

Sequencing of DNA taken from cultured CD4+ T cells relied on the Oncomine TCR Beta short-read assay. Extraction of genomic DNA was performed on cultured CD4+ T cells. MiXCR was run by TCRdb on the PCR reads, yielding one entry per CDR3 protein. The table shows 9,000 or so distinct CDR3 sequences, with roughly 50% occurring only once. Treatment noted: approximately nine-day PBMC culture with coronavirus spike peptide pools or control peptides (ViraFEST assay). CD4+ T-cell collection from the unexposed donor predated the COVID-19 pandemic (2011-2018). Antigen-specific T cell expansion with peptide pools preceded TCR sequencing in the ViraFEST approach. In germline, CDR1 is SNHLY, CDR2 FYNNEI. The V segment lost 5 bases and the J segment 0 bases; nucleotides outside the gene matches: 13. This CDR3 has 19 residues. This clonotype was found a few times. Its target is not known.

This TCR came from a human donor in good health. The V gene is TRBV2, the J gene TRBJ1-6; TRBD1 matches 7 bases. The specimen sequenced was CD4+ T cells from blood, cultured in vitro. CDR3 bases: TGTGCCAGCAGTAGTCGACAGGGTCCTCATAGCTCCTATAATTCACCCCTCCACTTT. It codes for CASSSRQGPHSSYNSPLHF.